Each of the 9 T cell receptor beta chains below was sequenced from the same sample in a study of T cell repertoires in cytomegalovirus infection. TCRdb re-derived calls from the reads in MiXCR, one entry per CDR3 protein. The sample lists some 350,000 distinct CDR3 sequences, around a sixth occurring once. The sequenced sample was PBMCs. The receptors originated from a human donor in good health (CMV status not recorded). Some clones in this sample may be carry-over from other donors' samples.

In its sample, this clonotype was seen many times. The V and J genes are TRBV7-2 and TRBJ1-5; TRBD1 might be the D (5 bases). Trimming left V 5 bases short and J 0 bases short, with 14 bases between. This CDR3 spans 16 amino acids. Germline CDR1 is SGHTA and CDR2 is FQGNSA. This CDR3 reads CASSAGTGYSNQPQHF. In DNA form, the CDR3 reads TGTGCCAGCAGCGCCGGGACGGGGTATAGCAATCAGCCCCAGCATTTT.

V is TRBV9 and J is TRBJ1-2, with 7 nucleotides matching TRBD1. The CDR3 sequence is 15 residues long. Trimming cost V 4 bases and J 5 bases; bases outside gene matches: 11. In germline, CDR1 is SGDLS, CDR2 YYNGEE. The CDR3 DNA is TGTGCCAGCAGCTCCCCCGGGACAGAGCGGTATGGCTACACCTTC. Translated, it gives CASSSPGTERYGYTF.

At least ten counts were recorded for this clonotype. V is TRBV12-3 or TRBV12-4 and J is TRBJ1-5, with D unclear. V shed 6 bases and J shed 9 bases, with 15 bases lying between them. CDR3 length: 13 residues. CDR3 protein: CASSQYRPGPQHF. In DNA form, the CDR3 reads TGTGCCAGCAGCCAATACCGGCCAGGGCCCCAGCATTTT.

V gene TRBV5-4 combines with J gene TRBJ2-6; 10 bases are shared with TRBD1. The ends lost 4 bases at V and 2 bases at J; junction bases unmatched: 9. The CDR3 is made up of 18 amino acids. Germline CDR1 SGHNT, CDR2 YYREEE (reference sequence). The CDR3 region has the DNA TGTGCCAGCAGCAAGGGACAGGGGAATTTCCCTGGGGCCAACGTCCTGACTTTC. It codes for CASSKGQGNFPGANVLTF.

This clonotype was counted between two and nine times. The chain links TRBV5-4 to TRBJ1-1; possibly TRBD1 for D (6 bases). The germline V and J ends were trimmed by 5 bases and 5 bases, with 19 bases remaining between them. This CDR3 spans 15 amino acids. Germline assignment: CDR1 SGHNT and CDR2 YYREEE (reference sequence). Written as DNA, the CDR3 is TGTGCCAGCAGTTCCGCGGGGGCGGTGAGAACTGAAGCTTTCTTT. It codes for CASSSAGAVRTEAFF.

The CDR3 region has the DNA TGCAGTGCTAGAGACCGGGGGGCCGGAACTAATGAAAAACTGTTTTTT. Translating gives CSARDRGAGTNEKLFF. The chain combines TRBV20-1 with TRBJ1-4; tentatively, D is TRBD1 (6 bases). The V gene lost 0 bases and the J gene lost 1 base, with 12 bases spanning the gap. CDR3 length equals 16 residues. Per the germline V gene, CDR1 is DFQATT and CDR2 is SNEGSKA (reference sequence).

This clonotype has just a few counts. The V gene is TRBV12-3 or TRBV12-4, the J gene TRBJ1-5; TRBD1 matches 11 bases. Trimming took 6 bases from V and 1 from J; bases not matched to a gene: 8. The CDR3 extends over 17 amino acids. The CDR3 nucleotides are TGTGCCAGCAGACTGGACAGGGGGCGTGGGAGCAATCAGCCCCAGCATTTT. It is translated as CASRLDRGRGSNQPQHF.

At least ten counts were recorded for this clonotype. The rearrangement links TRBV12-3 or TRBV12-4 to TRBJ1-1; the D gene is possibly TRBD1 (6 bases). Trimming stripped 6 bases from V and 9 bases from J, with 14 bases between. The CDR3 length is 12 residues. CDR3 loop: CASSLGDIQAFF. The CDR3 DNA reads TGTGCCAGCAGCCTAGGGGACATTCAAGCTTTCTTT.

This rearrangement joins TRBV12-3 or TRBV12-4 to TRBJ2-7; D gene uncertain. The CDR3 contains 13 residues. V was pared by 2 bases and J by 3 bases, with 8 bases between. For the CDR3, the DNA is TGTGCCAGCAGTTTACTCCAAGTCTACGAGCAGTACTTC. This gives the protein CASSLLQVYEQYF.